The following is a T cell receptor (beta chain) sequence with its context. This clone has more than one count but fewer than ten. Its specific antigen is unknown. The record has no base qualities; no much larger clone is one base away. TCR libraries were generated with the immunoSEQ multiplex PCR assay, using TCR-beta and/or TCR-alpha/delta assays for each sample. Amplified TCR libraries were sequenced on the Illumina high-throughput platform. The original methods were these. Clustering and dimensionality reduction relied on pairwise TCRdist distances among GMM-specific receptors from T cells that were either sorted ex vivo or expanded in vitro. Each clinical repertoire was scored by mean NN-distance, the average TCRdist to the nearest 10% of tetramer-positive reference sequences. To compute GEM TCR motif frequency, the fraction of unique TCRs matching known GEM sequences by V/J usage and CDR3 length was calculated. Active tuberculosis was classified by linear discriminant analysis with leave-one-out cross-validation, implemented in scikit-learn. TCRdb limited this immuneACCESS table to in-frame rearrangements with V and J called. A share of clones is missing; checked studies link under half to unresolved V genes, and the rest is unexplained. V, J and clone size derive from that table, while D and trimming were established from the DNA sequence. The sample table records approximately 34,000 clones; 85% to 95% of these occur just once. The ten largest clones represent approximately 2.2% of the sample.

Spanning cysteine to phenylalanine, the CDR3 consists of 17 amino acids. Only the CDR3 DNA is retained, 51 bases long and in frame from the first base. V is trimmed back by 0 bases and J by 1 base, and the junction contains 6 bases that no gene match accounts for. CDR1 and CDR2 were assigned from the germline V gene as SGHTS and YDEGEE. This record belongs to a study of T cells in tuberculosis (dated by TCRdb to about 2018). For the study in its entirety: The study combined CD1B tetramers and high-throughput TCR immunosequencing to characterize T cells specific for the mycobacterial lipid antigen glucose monomycolate (GMM). With approximately nine people per group, a South African clinical cohort compared IGRA-negative adolescents, IGRA-positive adolescents with latent tuberculosis, and adults with active tuberculosis. PBMC from active tuberculosis patients were archived either before standard anti-tuberculosis treatment began or within 7 days of its start. Study-level results and caveats: The smaller NN-distances in active tuberculosis patients were driven in part by shorter CDR3-alpha lengths, while the difference seen for TCR-beta was not statistically significant. Using GEM motif frequencies, a classifier achieved approximately 73% accuracy, whereas a classifier built on the diverse GMM-specific repertoire got to 87% accuracy (AUROC 0.8 to 0.95). Compared with IGRA-negative controls, TCR-alpha repertoires from active tuberculosis had smaller mean NN-distances to GMM-specific TCRs, which suggests clonal expansion of these TCRs. Which clinical samples got chosen depended on the availability of cryopreserved specimens, and the active tuberculosis cases were adults, whereas the controls were adolescents.

According to the study, the label for this sample's time point signals: new active TB diagnosis, blood taken before or within 7 days of starting treatment. Active tuberculosis patients were HIV-seronegative South African adults aged 18 years or older with a new diagnosis. Active tuberculosis was confirmed by positive sputum smear microscopy and/or positive M. tuberculosis culture. Immunosequencing was performed on unsorted cryopreserved PBMC and covered around 100,000 T cells per clinical donor on average. This sequence originates from an adult with tuberculosis. This receptor chain uses TRBV5-8 and TRBJ2-7; TRBD2 agrees with 11 junctional bases. The material was PBMCs, obtained at tuberculosis diagnosis. The DNA sequence is TGTGCCAGCAGCTTGGCTAGCGGGGGGATGACATCCTACGAGCAGTACTTC. Its protein reads: CASSLASGGMTSYEQYF.